This T cell receptor beta chain was recovered during a study of shared T cell receptors in the human thymus (dated by TCRdb to the early 2020s). In terms of the full investigation: The study examined how the human thymus generates shared, self-reactive T-cell receptor alpha chains.

As to this clone: Its cognate antigen has yet to be identified. No much larger clone is present one base from it, and per-base qualities are unavailable.

Library preparation used the immunoSEQ multiplex PCR assay. Imported from immuneACCESS, the table was reduced by TCRdb to in-frame sequences with V and J called. These copies leave out some clones; in studies compared against another copy, an unresolved V gene accounts for under half, and the cause of the remainder is not known. This sample has more than 300,000 clones in its table, and about 95% of those were observed once. The ten largest make up about 0.02% of the sample. Taken from cysteine to phenylalanine, the CDR3 has 16 residues. Just the 48-base CDR3 DNA is kept, in frame starting at base 1. The germline V gene provides CDR1 ENHRY and CDR2 SYGVKD. Trimmed from V: 5 bases; trimmed from J: 8 bases; junction bases lacking a gene match: 12.

The material sequenced was thymocytes. The receptor was derived from a human donor. The V and J genes are TRBV10-3 and TRBJ2-2, and 9 junctional nucleotides match TRBD2. The CDR3 reads as follows: CAISPDPGLAKGELFF. Read as DNA, the sequence is TGTGCCATCAGTCCCGATCCGGGACTAGCAAAGGGGGAGCTGTTTTTT.